This note documents a single T cell receptor beta chain sequence. The data were taken from a study of post-analysis software for immune sequencing data. Included in the TCR beta cDNA libraries were unique molecular identifiers. Using its own MiXCR run on the PCR reads, TCRdb lists one record per CDR3 protein. This table holds fewer than 550,000 distinct CDR3 sequences, 34% found once. Sequenced sample: blood. This clonotype was sampled from a girl aged 2-17 years with multiple sclerosis.

CDR3 amino acids: CASSLEGPLLYEQYF. The CDR3 region has the DNA TGTGCCAGCAGCTTAGAGGGACCCTTACTTTACGAGCAGTACTTC. The V call is TRBV7-2, the J call TRBJ2-7; D could derive from TRBD1 or TRBD2 (5 bases each). CDR1 is SGHTA and CDR2 is FQGNSA in the germline V gene. CDR3 length: 15 residues. V was pared by 1 base and J by 4 bases, with 14 bases between.